This entry lists 19 T cell receptor beta chains sequenced from one sample in a study of PD-1 blockade in mismatch repair-deficient tumors. TCRdb keeps only in-frame clones here, not all; method: immunoSEQ multiplex PCR. The table records some 120,000 clones, roughly 86% of them present only once. This specimen was peripheral blood, taken 44 weeks after starting pembrolizumab. These receptors all stem from an adult with mismatch repair-deficient cancer.

The genes are TRBV5-1 and TRBJ1-2; D might be TRBD1 (6 bases). The germline CDR1 and CDR2 sequences are SGHRS and YFSETQ. This CDR3 is 16 amino acids long. V was trimmed by 0 bases and J by 8 bases, leaving 20 bases between them. CDR3 sequence reads: CASSLADYTGTDGYTF. The DNA of the CDR3 is TGCGCCAGCAGCTTGGCTGACTATACAGGGACCGACGGCTACACCTTC. The entire variable domain, with the rest obtained from reference TRBV5-1 and TRBJ1-2, is as follows: KAGVTQTPRYLIKTRGQQVTLSCSPISGHRSVSWYQQTPGQGLQFLFEYFSETQRNKGNFPGRFSGRQFSNSRSEMNVSTLELGDSALYLCASSLADYTGTDGYTFGSGTRLTVV.

The rearrangement joins TRBV7-9 to TRBJ1-1; D not certain. Germline V gene sequence: CDR1 SEHNR, CDR2 FQNEAQ (reference sequence). This CDR3 region has 12 residues. Trimming took 5 bases from V and 1 from J, leaving 5 bases between them. The CDR3 region is CASSRWNTEAFF. As DNA, the CDR3 is TGTGCCAGCAGCAGATGGAACACTGAAGCTTTCTTT.

CDR3 bases: TGTGCCAGCAGTTACCTTATAGCGGGAGTCCACAATGAGCAGTTCTTC. Translated: CASSYLIAGVHNEQFF. The V and J genes are TRBV6-5 and TRBJ2-1; 9 nucleotides align to TRBD2. The CDR3 totals 16 residues. Germline V gene sequence: CDR1 MNHEY, CDR2 SVGAGI. With V trimmed by 2 bases and J by 5 bases, 7 bases remained unmatched.

The J gene is TRBJ2-2, the V gene TRBV4-1; 13 nucleotides match TRBD2. Trimming took 2 bases from V and 1 from J; bases not matched to a gene: 4. The length of the CDR3 is 18 residues. Germline values: CDR1 MGHRA, CDR2 YSYEKL. The CDR3 reads CASSQTRLAGGNTGELFF. The CDR3 coding sequence is TGCGCCAGCAGCCAAACCCGACTAGCGGGAGGGAACACCGGGGAGCTGTTTTTT.

This chain joins TRBV27 and TRBJ2-1; 7 bases are shared with TRBD2. The germline gives CDR1 MNHEY, CDR2 SMNVEV (reference sequence). V shed 6 bases, J shed 4 bases, and the junction held 6 bases outside the gene matches. The CDR3 runs to 14 residues. DNA of the CDR3: TGTGCCAGCAGCCTGGGACTAATGTACAATGAGCAGTTCTTC. This codes for CASSLGLMYNEQFF.

This chain connects TRBV5-1 to TRBJ2-1; D is ambiguous. Trimming took 1 base from V and 8 from J, leaving 7 bases between them. This CDR3 is built from 12 residues. In germline, CDR1 is SGHRS, CDR2 YFSETQ. The CDR3 DNA reads as TGCGCCAGCAGCTTGTTAGGTTATGAGCAGTTCTTC. Its protein is CASSLLGYEQFF.

The chain employs TRBV4-3 and TRBJ2-5; a weak D match, TRBD1 (6 bases). V dropped 0 bases and J dropped 5 bases, with 13 bases sitting between them. Germline CDR1 LGHNA, CDR2 YSLEER. This CDR3 contains 15 residues. Written as DNA, the CDR3 is TGCGCCAGCAGCCAAGATTCAGGGGTTGGGGAGACCCAGTACTTC. It translates to CASSQDSGVGETQYF.

V is TRBV13 and J is TRBJ2-4; 8 nucleotides align to TRBD1. The V gene's germline CDR1 is PRHDT and CDR2 FYEKMQ (reference sequence). V lost 0 bases, J lost 3 bases, and 10 bases stayed unmatched. The CDR3 contains 18 residues. CDR3 in DNA: TGTGCCAGCAGCTTAGGCCTGTCAGGGGGCAAACACAAAAACATTCAGTACTTC. It translates to CASSLGLSGGKHKNIQYF.

A single count supports this clone. The V gene is TRBV10-3, the J gene TRBJ2-4; D is undetermined. The germline gives CDR1 ENHRY, CDR2 SYGVKD. This CDR3 spans 13 amino acids. The V gene lost 9 bases and the J gene lost 4 bases, with 13 bases spanning the gap. As DNA, the CDR3 is TGTGCCATTTCAAGTGAGGAGAAAAACATTCAGTACTTC. As protein: CAISSEEKNIQYF.

Here the CDR3 reads CASSLEMGLAYHEQYF. CDR3 bases: TGTGCCAGCAGCTTAGAGATGGGACTAGCGTACCACGAGCAGTACTTC. The rearrangement joins TRBV11-2 to TRBJ2-7, with 10 bases lining up with TRBD2. Unmatched junction bases numbered 7, after V lost 0 bases and J lost 5 bases. Germline lookup yields CDR1 SGHAT and CDR2 FQNNGV. CDR3 length equals 16 residues.

The chain employs TRBV6-5 and TRBJ2-1; the D call may be TRBD1 or TRBD2 (6 bases each). The CDR3 loop spans 15 amino acids. V was pared by 5 bases and J by 0 bases, with 11 bases between. CDR1 is MNHEY and CDR2 is SVGAGI in the germline V gene. CDR3 amino acids: CASSRGTLSYNEQFF. DNA of the CDR3: TGTGCCAGCAGTAGGGGGACTCTCTCCTACAATGAGCAGTTCTTC.

The rearrangement uses TRBV4-1 and TRBJ2-2, with D possibly being TRBD2 (6 bases). Per the germline V gene, CDR1 is MGHRA and CDR2 is YSYEKL. V gave up 1 base and J gave up 6 bases, with 15 bases separating them. The length of the CDR3 is 16 residues. As DNA, the CDR3 is TGCGCCAGCAGCCAAGTGGGGCTAGCGTCGGCCGGGGAGCTGTTTTTT. Translated: CASSQVGLASAGELFF.

The V call is TRBV7-9, the J call TRBJ1-4, with D perhaps TRBD1 (6 bases). This CDR3 is built from 12 residues. Germline V gene sequence: CDR1 SEHNR, CDR2 FQNEAQ (reference sequence). With 4 bases removed from V and 16 bases from J, the gap between germline ends came to 16 bases. CDR3 DNA sequence: TGTGCCAGCAGCTCGAACCAGGGGTCAAAGTTTTTT. Residues: CASSSNQGSKFF.

The chain links TRBV6-6 to TRBJ2-1, with no clear D. V was shortened by 4 bases and J by 7 bases, with 11 bases between the two germline ends. Germline CDR1 is MNHNY and CDR2 is SVGAGI (reference sequence). The CDR3 extends over 13 amino acids. CDR3 sequence: CASSSRWENEQFF. The CDR3, as DNA: TGTGCCAGCAGTTCACGGTGGGAAAATGAGCAGTTCTTC.

This chain uses TRBV7-8 with TRBJ2-7; 8 bases agree with TRBD1. Germline V gene data show CDR1 as SGHVS and CDR2 as FQNEAQ. This CDR3 contains 16 residues. Trimming took 4 bases from V and 3 from J; bases not matched to a gene: 11. The CDR3 DNA sequence: TGTGCCAGCAGCTCTTACAGGGGGAAGCACAACTACGAGCAGTACTTC. Protein sequence: CASSSYRGKHNYEQYF. Full variable domain (missing parts from reference TRBV7-8 and TRBJ2-7): GAGVSQSPRYKVAKRGQDVALRCDPISGHVSLFWYQQALGQGPEFLTYFQNEAQLDKSGLPSDRFFAERPEGSVSTLKIQRTQQEDSAVYLCASSSYRGKHNYEQYFGPGTRLTVT.

The CDR3 DNA sequence: TGTGCCAGTAGTATCCAGGGGATGCACGAGCAGTACTTC. Its translation: CASSIQGMHEQYF. The J gene is TRBJ2-7, the V gene TRBV19; D is perhaps TRBD1 (6 bases). The CDR3 has 13 residues. Germline CDR1 reads LNHDA; CDR2 reads SQIVND (reference sequence). V lost 3 bases and J 5 bases, leaving 11 bases between the germline ends.

J is TRBJ2-7 and V is TRBV14; D not certain. This CDR3 has 14 residues. Germline loops: CDR1 SGHDN, CDR2 FVKESK. The ends were cut back, 4 bases at V and 9 bases at J, with 19 bases in the middle. CDR3 residues: CASSPPGARWGQYF. The DNA of the CDR3 is TGTGCCAGCAGCCCTCCCGGTGCTCGATGGGGGCAGTACTTC.

This clone was recorded once. V usage is TRBV5-4 and J usage is TRBJ2-7; TRBD2 aligns across 9 bases. This CDR3 is 13 amino acids long. Per the germline V gene, CDR1 is SGHNT and CDR2 is YYREEE (reference sequence). The CDR3 protein is CAVAGGYNDEQYF. The CDR3, as DNA: TGTGCAGTCGCGGGAGGGTATAACGACGAGCAGTACTTC.

This clone was seen just once. This chain joins TRBV21-1 and TRBJ2-2; the D call TRBD1 from the table was never checked on the DNA. TRBV21-1 is a recognized pseudogene. The CDR3 consists of 14 residues. CDR3: CAPTRGRSTGELFF. CDR3 bases: TGTGCTCCTACCAGGGGGCGCTCCACCGGGGAGCTGTTTTTT.